These 21 T cell receptor beta chains were all obtained from the same sample, sequenced in a study of blood T cell repertoires in COVID-19. Repertoires were generated with immunoSEQ multiplex PCR, while TCRdb's copy carries only in-frame clones and drops some. The data show roughly 260,000 clones, with 75% to 90% seen just once and about 6% held by the top ten. The sequenced sample consisted of PBMCs or T cells enriched from blood (not recorded which). The receptors come from a woman in her 30s with acute COVID-19.

J is TRBJ2-1 and V is TRBV25-1; 13 bases map to TRBD2. V lost 4 bases and J lost 0; bases outside the gene matches: 3. The V gene's germline CDR1 is MGHDK and CDR2 SYGVNS. The CDR3 has 17 residues. CDR3: CASSGRTSGSSYNEQFF. CDR3 in DNA: TGTGCCAGCAGTGGACGGACTAGCGGGAGCTCCTACAATGAGCAGTTCTTC. Full variable domain (missing parts from reference TRBV25-1 and TRBJ2-1): EADIYQTPRYLVIGTGKKITLECSQTMGHDKMYWYQQDPGMELHLIHYSYGVNSTEKGDLSSESTVSRIRTEHFPLTLESARPSHTSQYLCASSGRTSGSSYNEQFFGPGTRLTVL.

V is TRBV5-6 and J is TRBJ1-3; D may be TRBD1 (5 bases). The germline gives CDR1 SGHDT, CDR2 YYEEEE. This CDR3 contains 16 residues. V shed 2 bases and J shed 0 bases, with 12 bases lying between them. The CDR3 is CASSLAGPISGNTIYF. CDR3 in DNA: TGTGCCAGCAGCTTAGCAGGGCCCATCTCTGGAAACACCATATATTTT.

This chain uses TRBV5-6 with TRBJ1-3; D gene ambiguous. V was trimmed by 4 bases and J by 0 bases, leaving 11 bases between them. CDR3 length: 15 amino acids. Germline V gives CDR1 SGHDT, CDR2 YYEEEE. The CDR3 region is CASSASGSSGNTIYF. The CDR3 nucleotides read TGTGCCAGCAGCGCCTCAGGATCCTCTGGAAACACCATATATTTT. Based on the CDR3 plus reference TRBV5-6 and TRBJ1-3, the full variable domain is DAGVTQSPTHLIKTRGQQVTLRCSPKSGHDTVSWYQQALGQGPQFIFQYYEEEERQRGNFPDRFSGHQFPNYSSELNVNALLLGDSALYLCASSASGSSGNTIYFGEGSWLTVV.

This clone was detected only a few times. V is TRBV7-2 and J is TRBJ1-5; TRBD1 is a possible D gene (5 bases). V dropped 4 bases and J dropped 10 bases, with 17 bases sitting between them. The CDR3 loop spans 14 amino acids. Per the germline V gene, CDR1 is SGHTA and CDR2 is FQGNSA. The CDR3 reads CASSSDMTGEPQHF. The CDR3 nucleotides are TGTGCCAGCAGCTCGGACATGACTGGGGAACCCCAGCATTTT.

This clone came up once. CDR3 in DNA: TGTGCCAGCAGCTTTTTAGTTCCTCCCCAGGGGCGCAACAATGAGCAGTTCTTC. Protein sequence: CASSFLVPPQGRNNEQFF. This rearrangement joins TRBV7-9 to TRBJ2-1, with D maybe TRBD1 (6 bases). The germline gives CDR1 SEHNR, CDR2 FQNEAQ (reference sequence). With 3 bases removed from V and 5 bases from J, the gap between germline ends came to 23 bases. The CDR3 covers 18 residues.

The count of this clone is one. The rearrangement uses TRBV5-6 and TRBJ1-5, with 9 bases fitting TRBD1. Germline V lookup: CDR1 SGHDT, CDR2 YYEEEE. The CDR3 contains 16 residues. The trim removed 1 base at V and 4 bases at J, leaving 6 bases unmatched. The CDR3 nucleotides read TGTGCCAGCAGCTTGAGGCAGGGACAGGGAAATCAGCCCCAGCATTTT. Its protein is CASSLRQGQGNQPQHF. The full variable domain, rest sourced from reference TRBV5-6 and TRBJ1-5, is DAGVTQSPTHLIKTRGQQVTLRCSPKSGHDTVSWYQQALGQGPQFIFQYYEEEERQRGNFPDRFSGHQFPNYSSELNVNALLLGDSALYLCASSLRQGQGNQPQHFGDGTRLSIL.

The chain carries TRBV5-1 and TRBJ2-1; 8 nucleotides line up with TRBD1. The J segment lost 0 bases and the V segment lost 4 bases, leaving 6 bases of the junction unmatched. The CDR3 is made up of 16 amino acids. CDR1 is SGHRS and CDR2 is YFSETQ in the germline V gene. The CDR3 reads CASSGQGASSYNEQFF. DNA for the CDR3: TGCGCCAGCAGCGGGCAGGGGGCCTCCTCCTACAATGAGCAGTTCTTC. The full variable domain, its missing parts supplied by reference TRBV5-1 and TRBJ2-1, is KAGVTQTPRYLIKTRGQQVTLSCSPISGHRSVSWYQQTPGQGLQFLFEYFSETQRNKGNFPGRFSGRQFSNSRSEMNVSTLELGDSALYLCASSGQGASSYNEQFFGPGTRLTVL.

The chain joins TRBV27 to TRBJ2-5, with D perhaps TRBD1 (6 bases). Per germline, CDR1 MNHEY and CDR2 SMNVEV (reference sequence). The CDR3 totals 12 residues. With 8 bases removed from V and 5 bases from J, the gap between germline ends came to 12 bases. CDR3 nucleotide sequence: TGTGCCAGCGGAGATCAGGGGGAGACCCAGTACTTC. It encodes CASGDQGETQYF.

The J gene is TRBJ1-6, the V gene TRBV6-5, with D possibly being TRBD1 (5 bases). CDR1 MNHEY and CDR2 SVGAGI come from the germline V gene. V lost 6 bases, J lost 8 bases, and 14 bases lay in between. The CDR3 consists of 14 residues. The CDR3 reads CASSAGRYDSPLHF. The CDR3, as DNA: TGTGCCAGCAGCGCAGGGAGGTACGATTCACCCCTCCACTTT.

This chain connects TRBV5-8 to TRBJ2-5, with 10 positions matching TRBD2. Germline CDR1 and CDR2: SGHTS and YDEGEE. CDR3 length: 17 amino acids. The V gene end was trimmed by 2 bases and the J gene end by 0 bases; junction bases not matched to a gene: 7. Here the CDR3 reads CASSLGSGGTYQETQYF. In DNA form, the CDR3 reads TGTGCCAGCAGCTTAGGTAGCGGGGGGACGTACCAAGAGACCCAGTACTTC.

V is TRBV9 and J is TRBJ2-3; D uncertain. The CDR3 is 13 residues long. Germline V CDR1 and CDR2: SGDLS, YYNGEE. Trimming cost V 4 bases and J 4 bases, with 10 bases left between them. Here the CDR3 reads CASSYIVSDTQYF. Written as DNA, the CDR3 is TGTGCCAGCAGCTATATCGTTTCAGATACGCAGTATTTT.

V and J are TRBV7-2 and TRBJ2-1; 9 nucleotides agree with TRBD1. Germline-derived CDR1 and CDR2 are SGHTA and FQGNSA. With 6 bases clipped from V and 8 bases from J, the junction kept 11 bases outside the gene matches. The length of the CDR3 is 15 residues. CDR3 nucleotide sequence: TGTGCCAGCAGTCCACCCAGGGACAGGGACTATGAGCAGTTCTTC. Protein sequence: CASSPPRDRDYEQFF.

V gene TRBV7-9 combines with J gene TRBJ2-2; 8 bases map to TRBD1. J gave up 1 base and V 6 bases, and 1 base lay outside the gene matches. CDR1 and CDR2 (germline): SEHNR, FQNEAQ (reference sequence). The CDR3 extends over 14 amino acids. The DNA for the CDR3 is TGTGCCAGCAGGGGGACAGGGAACACCGGGGAGCTGTTTTTT. Its translation is CASRGTGNTGELFF.

This clone was recorded a few times. V is TRBV28 and J is TRBJ2-1; D is unclear. The CDR3 is 10 residues long. Germline V gives CDR1 MDHEN, CDR2 SYDVKM. V lost 4 bases and J 11 bases, leaving 6 bases between the germline ends. CDR3 in amino acids: CASSSRQQFF. In DNA, the CDR3 is TGTGCCAGCAGTTCTAGACAGCAGTTCTTC.

The rearrangement joins TRBV7-8 to TRBJ2-7, with 12 bases matching TRBD2. J was trimmed by 2 bases and V by 0 bases; bases with no gene match: 8. The CDR3 extends over 18 amino acids. Germline CDR1 and CDR2: SGHVS and FQNEAQ. The CDR3 region is CASSLAPGLAGGPYEQYF. The CDR3 nucleotides are TGTGCCAGCAGCTTAGCGCCCGGGCTAGCGGGAGGGCCCTACGAGCAGTACTTC.

V and J are TRBV15 and TRBJ1-5, with D perhaps matching TRBD1 (5 bases). Trimming left V 0 bases short and J 1 base short, with 13 bases between. The CDR3 is made up of 17 amino acids. CDR1 LNHNV and CDR2 YYDKDF come from the germline V gene (reference sequence). The CDR3 reads CATSRESAGSSNQPQHF. The CDR3 DNA sequence: TGTGCCACCAGCAGAGAGTCAGCAGGGTCGAGCAATCAGCCCCAGCATTTT.

The V and J genes are TRBV19 and TRBJ1-5, with a weak D call TRBD1 (6 bases). Trimming left V 6 bases short and J 6 bases short, with 15 bases between. CDR1 and CDR2 from the germline V gene are LNHDA and SQIVND (reference sequence). CDR3 size: 14 residues. The CDR3 sequence is CASSPGQMIQPQHF. In nucleotides, the CDR3 is TGTGCCAGTAGCCCGGGACAAATGATTCAGCCCCAGCATTTT.

The V and J genes are TRBV5-1 and TRBJ1-1, with a possible D match to TRBD1 (5 bases). This CDR3 is 14 amino acids long. Trimming stripped 0 bases from V and 4 bases from J, with 10 bases between. The germline gives CDR1 SGHRS, CDR2 YFSETQ. Here the CDR3 reads CASSLVGRVTEAFF. The DNA of the CDR3 is TGCGCCAGCAGCTTGGTTGGCAGGGTCACTGAAGCTTTCTTT. Looking up the rest from reference TRBV5-1 and TRBJ1-1 gives the full variable domain: KAGVTQTPRYLIKTRGQQVTLSCSPISGHRSVSWYQQTPGQGLQFLFEYFSETQRNKGNFPGRFSGRQFSNSRSEMNVSTLELGDSALYLCASSLVGRVTEAFFGQGTRLTVV.

The chain links TRBV6-5 to TRBJ1-1; the D gene is possibly TRBD1 (5 bases). Trimming cost V 2 bases and J 5 bases, with 9 bases left between them. The CDR3 consists of 13 residues. Germline CDR1 is MNHEY and CDR2 is SVGAGI. In DNA, the CDR3 is TGTGCCAGCAGTTACGCAGGGCGGACTGAAGCTTTCTTT. Residues: CASSYAGRTEAFF.

The chain uses TRBV5-8 and TRBJ2-5; a weak D match, TRBD1 (6 bases). V was pared by 4 bases and J by 2 bases, with 21 bases between. From germline, CDR1 is SGHTS and CDR2 YDEGEE. The CDR3 totals 17 residues. The CDR3 coding sequence is TGTGCCAGCAGCGAGGGGGACCAGAATCCTCCACAAGAGACCCAGTACTTC. Translating gives CASSEGDQNPPQETQYF.

This CDR3 reads CATSDRLAGGNTGELFF. The CDR3 nucleotides read TGTGCCACCAGTGACCGACTAGCGGGGGGGAACACCGGGGAGCTGTTTTTT. This sequence joins TRBV24-1 and TRBJ2-2, with 13 bases lining up with TRBD2. The CDR3 length is 17 residues. In germline, CDR1 is KGHDR, CDR2 SFDVKD. The junction had 2 bases not matched to a gene; V was cut back by 4 bases and J by 1 base.